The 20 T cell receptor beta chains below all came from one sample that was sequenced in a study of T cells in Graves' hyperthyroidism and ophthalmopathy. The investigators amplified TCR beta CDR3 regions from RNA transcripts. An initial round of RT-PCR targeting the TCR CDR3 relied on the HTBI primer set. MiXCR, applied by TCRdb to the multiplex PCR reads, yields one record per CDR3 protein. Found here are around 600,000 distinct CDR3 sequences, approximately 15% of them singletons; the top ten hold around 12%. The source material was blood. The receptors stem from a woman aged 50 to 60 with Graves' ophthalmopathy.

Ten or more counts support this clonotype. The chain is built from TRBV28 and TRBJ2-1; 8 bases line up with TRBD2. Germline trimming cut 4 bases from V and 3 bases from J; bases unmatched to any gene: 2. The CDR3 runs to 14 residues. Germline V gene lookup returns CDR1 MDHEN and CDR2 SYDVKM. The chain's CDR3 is CASSSGTSYNEQFF. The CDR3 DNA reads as TGTGCCAGCAGTTCTGGGACTAGCTACAATGAGCAGTTCTTC.

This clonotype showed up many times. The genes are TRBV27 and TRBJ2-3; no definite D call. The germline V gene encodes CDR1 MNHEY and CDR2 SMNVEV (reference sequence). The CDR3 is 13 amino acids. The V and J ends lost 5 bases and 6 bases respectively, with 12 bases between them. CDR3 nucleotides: TGTGCCAGCAGTCTCCCGACGCTGGATACGCAGTATTTT. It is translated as CASSLPTLDTQYF.

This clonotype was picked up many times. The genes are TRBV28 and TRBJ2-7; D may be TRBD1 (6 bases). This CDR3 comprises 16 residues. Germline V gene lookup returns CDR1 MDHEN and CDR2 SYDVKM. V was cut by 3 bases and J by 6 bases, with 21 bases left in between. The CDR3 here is CASSFFVGVGRGEQYF. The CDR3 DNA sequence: TGTGCCAGCAGTTTCTTTGTCGGAGTGGGCAGGGGCGAGCAGTACTTC. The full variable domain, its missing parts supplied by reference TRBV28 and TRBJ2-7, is DVKVTQSSRYLVKRTGEKVFLECVQDMDHENMFWYRQDPGLGLRLIYFSYDVKMKEKGDIPEGYSVSREKKERFSLILESASTNQTSMYLCASSFFVGVGRGEQYFGPGTRLTVT.

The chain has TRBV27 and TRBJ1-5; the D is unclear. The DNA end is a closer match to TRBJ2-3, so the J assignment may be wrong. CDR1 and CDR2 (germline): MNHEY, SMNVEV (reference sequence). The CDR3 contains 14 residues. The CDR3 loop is CASSFAGPAKPQYF. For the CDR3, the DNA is TGTGCCAGCAGTTTCGCCGGCCCCGCAAAGCCCCAGTATTTT.

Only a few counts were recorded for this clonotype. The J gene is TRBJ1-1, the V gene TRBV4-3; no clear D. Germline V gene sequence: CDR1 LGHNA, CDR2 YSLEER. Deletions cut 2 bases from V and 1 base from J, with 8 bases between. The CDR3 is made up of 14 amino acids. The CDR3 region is CASSQHSGNTEAFF. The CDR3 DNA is TGCGCCAGCAGCCAACATAGTGGGAACACTGAAGCTTTCTTT.

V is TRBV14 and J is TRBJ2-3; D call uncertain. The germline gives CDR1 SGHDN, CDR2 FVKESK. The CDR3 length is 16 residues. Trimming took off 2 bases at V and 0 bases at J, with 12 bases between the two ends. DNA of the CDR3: TGTGCCAGCAGCCAACGTAAGGCAGCTAGCACAGATACGCAGTATTTT. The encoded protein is CASSQRKAASTDTQYF. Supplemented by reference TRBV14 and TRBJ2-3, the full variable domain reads EAGVTQFPSHSVIEKGQTVTLRCDPISGHDNLYWYRRVMGKEIKFLLHFVKESKQDESGMPNNRFLAERTGGTYSTLKVQPAELEDSGVYFCASSQRKAASTDTQYFGPGTRLTVL.

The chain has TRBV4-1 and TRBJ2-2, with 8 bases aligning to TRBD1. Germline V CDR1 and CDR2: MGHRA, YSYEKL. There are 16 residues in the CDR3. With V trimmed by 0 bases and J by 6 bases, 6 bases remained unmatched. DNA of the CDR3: TGCGCCAGCAGCCAAGAGGCAGGGGGCTCATCCGGGGAGCTGTTTTTT. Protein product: CASSQEAGGSSGELFF.

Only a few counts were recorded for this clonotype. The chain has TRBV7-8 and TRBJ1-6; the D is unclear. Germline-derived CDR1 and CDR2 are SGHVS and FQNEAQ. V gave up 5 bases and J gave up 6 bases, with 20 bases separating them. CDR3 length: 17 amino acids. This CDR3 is CASSHLSLAAPNSPLHF. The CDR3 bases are TGTGCCAGCAGCCACCTTTCCCTTGCGGCGCCTAATTCACCCCTCCACTTT.

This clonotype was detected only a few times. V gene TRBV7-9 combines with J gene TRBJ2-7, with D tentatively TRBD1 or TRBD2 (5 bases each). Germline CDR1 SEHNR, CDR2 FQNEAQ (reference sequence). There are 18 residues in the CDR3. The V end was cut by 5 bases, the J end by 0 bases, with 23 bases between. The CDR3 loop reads CASSLKQDDGTLSYEQYF. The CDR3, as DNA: TGTGCCAGCAGCCTAAAACAGGACGACGGGACCCTCTCCTACGAGCAGTACTTC.

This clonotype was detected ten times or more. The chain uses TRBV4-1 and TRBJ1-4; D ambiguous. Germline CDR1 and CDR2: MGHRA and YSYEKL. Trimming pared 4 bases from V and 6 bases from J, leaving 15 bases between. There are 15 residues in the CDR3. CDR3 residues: CASSPRVGSHEKLFF. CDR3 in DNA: TGCGCCAGCAGCCCGCGGGTTGGGTCTCATGAAAAACTGTTTTTT.

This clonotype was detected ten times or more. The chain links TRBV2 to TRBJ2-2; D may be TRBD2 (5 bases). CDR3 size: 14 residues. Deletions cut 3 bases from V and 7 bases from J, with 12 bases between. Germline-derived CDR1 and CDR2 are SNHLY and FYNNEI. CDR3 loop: CASSDDGGIGELFF. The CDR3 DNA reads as TGTGCCAGCAGTGATGATGGAGGAATCGGGGAGCTGTTTTTT.

CDR3 loop: CASSQDPTSTGELFF. The CDR3 nucleotides are TGCGCCAGCAGCCAAGATCCGACTAGCACCGGGGAGCTGTTTTTT. The chain carries TRBV4-3 and TRBJ2-2; possibly TRBD2 for D (6 bases). Trimming removed 0 bases at V and 4 bases at J, with 9 bases between. Per the germline V gene, CDR1 is LGHNA and CDR2 is YSLEER. CDR3 length: 15 amino acids.

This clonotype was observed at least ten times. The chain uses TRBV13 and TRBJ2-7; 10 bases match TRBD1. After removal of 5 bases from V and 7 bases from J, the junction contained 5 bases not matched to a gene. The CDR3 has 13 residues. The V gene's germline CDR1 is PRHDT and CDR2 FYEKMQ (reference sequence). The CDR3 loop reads CASSLTGGLEQYF. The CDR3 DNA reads TGTGCCAGCAGCCTGACAGGGGGCTTAGAGCAGTACTTC. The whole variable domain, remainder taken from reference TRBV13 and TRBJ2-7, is AAGVIQSPRHLIKEKRETATLKCYPIPRHDTVYWYQQGPGQDPQFLISFYEKMQSDKGSIPDRFSAQQFSDYHSELNMSSLELGDSALYFCASSLTGGLEQYFGPGTRLTVT.

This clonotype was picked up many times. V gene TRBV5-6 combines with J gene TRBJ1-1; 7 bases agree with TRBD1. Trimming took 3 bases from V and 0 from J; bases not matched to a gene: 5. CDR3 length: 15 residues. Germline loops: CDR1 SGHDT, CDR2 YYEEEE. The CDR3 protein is CASSSQQGMNTEAFF. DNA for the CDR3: TGTGCCAGCAGCTCTCAACAGGGGATGAACACTGAAGCTTTCTTT.

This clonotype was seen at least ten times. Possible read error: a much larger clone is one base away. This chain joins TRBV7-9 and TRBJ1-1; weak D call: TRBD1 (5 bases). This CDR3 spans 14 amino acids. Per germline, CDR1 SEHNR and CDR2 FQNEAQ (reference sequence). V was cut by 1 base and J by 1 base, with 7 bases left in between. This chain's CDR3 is CASSLETANTEAFF. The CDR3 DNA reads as TGTGCCAGCAGCTTAGAGACAGCGAACACTGAAGCTTTCTTT.

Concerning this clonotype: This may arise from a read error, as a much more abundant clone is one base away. CDR3 loop: CASSQAEGLYEQYF. The CDR3 bases are TGTGCCAGCAGCCAAGCGGAAGGCCTCTACGAGCAGTACTTC. The gene calls are TRBV3-1 and TRBJ2-7; no definite D call. V was cut by 1 base and J by 3 bases, with 10 bases left in between. There are 14 residues in the CDR3. The germline V gene has CDR1 LGHDT and CDR2 YNNKEL (reference sequence).

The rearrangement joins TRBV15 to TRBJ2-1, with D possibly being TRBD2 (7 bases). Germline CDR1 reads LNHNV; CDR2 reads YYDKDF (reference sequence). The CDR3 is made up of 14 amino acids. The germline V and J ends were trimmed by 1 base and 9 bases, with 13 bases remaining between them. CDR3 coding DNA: TGTGCCACCAGCAGAGGTCAGGGGAGGGGTGAGCAGTTCTTC. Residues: CATSRGQGRGEQFF. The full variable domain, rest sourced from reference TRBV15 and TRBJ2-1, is DAMVIQNPRYQVTQFGKPVTLSCSQTLNHNVMYWYQQKSSQAPKLLFHYYDKDFNNEADTPDNFQSRRPNTSFCFLDIRSPGLGDTAMYLCATSRGQGRGEQFFGPGTRLTVL.

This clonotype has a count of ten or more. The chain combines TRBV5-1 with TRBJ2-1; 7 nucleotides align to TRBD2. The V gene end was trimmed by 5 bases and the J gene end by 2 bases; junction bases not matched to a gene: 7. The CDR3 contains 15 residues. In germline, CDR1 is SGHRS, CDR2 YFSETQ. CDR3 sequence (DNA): TGCGCCAGCAGAGATACGGGAGGCGCCTACAATGAGCAGTTCTTC. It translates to CASRDTGGAYNEQFF. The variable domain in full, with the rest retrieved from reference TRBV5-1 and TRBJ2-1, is KAGVTQTPRYLIKTRGQQVTLSCSPISGHRSVSWYQQTPGQGLQFLFEYFSETQRNKGNFPGRFSGRQFSNSRSEMNVSTLELGDSALYLCASRDTGGAYNEQFFGPGTRLTVL.

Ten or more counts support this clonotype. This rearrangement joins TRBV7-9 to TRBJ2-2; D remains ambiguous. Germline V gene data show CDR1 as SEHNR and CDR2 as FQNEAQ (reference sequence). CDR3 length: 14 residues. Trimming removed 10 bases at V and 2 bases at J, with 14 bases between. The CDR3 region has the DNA TGTGCCACCGACGCAGGATCTAACACCGGGGAGCTGTTTTTT. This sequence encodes CATDAGSNTGELFF.

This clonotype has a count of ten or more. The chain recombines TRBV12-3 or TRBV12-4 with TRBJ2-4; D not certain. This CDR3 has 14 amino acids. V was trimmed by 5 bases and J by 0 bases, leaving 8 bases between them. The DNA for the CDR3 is TGTGCCAGCAGTCTGGACCTAGCCAAAAACATTCAGTACTTC. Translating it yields CASSLDLAKNIQYF.